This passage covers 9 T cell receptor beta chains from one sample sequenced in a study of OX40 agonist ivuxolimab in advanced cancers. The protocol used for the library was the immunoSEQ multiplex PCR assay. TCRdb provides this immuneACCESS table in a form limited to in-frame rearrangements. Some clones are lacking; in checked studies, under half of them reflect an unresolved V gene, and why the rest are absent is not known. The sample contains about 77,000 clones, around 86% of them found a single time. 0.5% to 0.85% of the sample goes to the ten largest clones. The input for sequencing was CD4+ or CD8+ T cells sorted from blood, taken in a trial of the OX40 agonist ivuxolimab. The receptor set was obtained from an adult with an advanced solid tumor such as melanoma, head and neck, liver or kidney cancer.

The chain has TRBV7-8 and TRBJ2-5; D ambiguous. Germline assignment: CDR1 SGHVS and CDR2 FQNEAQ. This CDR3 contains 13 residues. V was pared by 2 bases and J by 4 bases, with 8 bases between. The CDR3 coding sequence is TGTGCCAGCAGCTTAAGGTTGCGAGAGACCCAGTACTTC. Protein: CASSLRLRETQYF. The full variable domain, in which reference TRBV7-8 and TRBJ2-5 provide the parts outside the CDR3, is GAGVSQSPRYKVAKRGQDVALRCDPISGHVSLFWYQQALGQGPEFLTYFQNEAQLDKSGLPSDRFFAERPEGSVSTLKIQRTQQEDSAVYLCASSLRLRETQYFGPGTRLLVL.

CDR3 in DNA: TGTGCCAGCAGCCCCGGGTCGGTCTACGAGCAGTACTTC. Protein product: CASSPGSVYEQYF. The chain joins TRBV7-2 to TRBJ2-7; D gene unclear. Germline loops: CDR1 SGHTA, CDR2 FQGNSA. Trimming stripped 5 bases from V and 3 bases from J, with 11 bases between. This CDR3 spans 13 amino acids.

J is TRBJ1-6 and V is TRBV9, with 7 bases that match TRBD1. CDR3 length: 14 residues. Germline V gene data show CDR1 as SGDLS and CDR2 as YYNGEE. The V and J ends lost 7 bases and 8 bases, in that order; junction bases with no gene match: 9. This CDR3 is CASSRGTDYSPLHF. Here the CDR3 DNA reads TGTGCCAGCTCACGAGGGACAGATTATTCACCCCTCCACTTT. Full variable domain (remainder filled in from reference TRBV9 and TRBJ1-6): DSGVTQTPKHLITATGQRVTLRCSPRSGDLSVYWYQQSLDQGLQFLIQYYNGEERAKGNILERFSAQQFPDLHSELNLSSLELGDSALYFCASSRGTDYSPLHFGNGTRLTVT.

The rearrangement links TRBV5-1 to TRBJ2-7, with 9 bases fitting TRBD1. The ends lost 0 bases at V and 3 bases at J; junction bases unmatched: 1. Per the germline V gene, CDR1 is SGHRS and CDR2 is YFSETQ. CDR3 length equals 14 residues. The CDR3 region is CASSLETGGYEQYF. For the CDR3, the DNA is TGCGCCAGCAGCTTGGAGACAGGGGGCTACGAGCAGTACTTC.

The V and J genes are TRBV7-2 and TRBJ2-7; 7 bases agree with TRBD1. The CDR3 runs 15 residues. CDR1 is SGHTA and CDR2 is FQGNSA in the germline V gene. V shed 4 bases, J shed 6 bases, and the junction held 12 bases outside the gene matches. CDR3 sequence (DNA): TGTGCCAGCAGCTGGACCGGGACAGAGGGGACCGAGCAGTACTTC. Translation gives CASSWTGTEGTEQYF.

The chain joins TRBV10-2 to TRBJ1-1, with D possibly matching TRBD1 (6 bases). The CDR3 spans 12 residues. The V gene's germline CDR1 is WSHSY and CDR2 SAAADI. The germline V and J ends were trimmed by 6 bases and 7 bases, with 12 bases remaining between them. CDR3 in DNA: TGCGCCAGCAGGGATCAGGACAGTGAAGCTTTCTTT. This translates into CASRDQDSEAFF.

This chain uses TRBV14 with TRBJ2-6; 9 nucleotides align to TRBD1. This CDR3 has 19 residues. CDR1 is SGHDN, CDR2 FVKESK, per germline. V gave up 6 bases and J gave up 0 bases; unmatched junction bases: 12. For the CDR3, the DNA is TGTGCCAGCAGTCCTTTAGGGACAGGGTCGTTCTCTGGGGCCAACGTCCTGACTTTC. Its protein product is CASSPLGTGSFSGANVLTF.

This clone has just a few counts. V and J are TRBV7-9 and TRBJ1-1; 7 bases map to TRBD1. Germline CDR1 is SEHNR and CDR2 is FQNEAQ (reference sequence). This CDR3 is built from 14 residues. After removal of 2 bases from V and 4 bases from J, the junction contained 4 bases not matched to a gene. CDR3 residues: CASSLSAGGTEAFF. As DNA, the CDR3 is TGTGCCAGCAGCTTATCGGCAGGGGGCACTGAAGCTTTCTTT.

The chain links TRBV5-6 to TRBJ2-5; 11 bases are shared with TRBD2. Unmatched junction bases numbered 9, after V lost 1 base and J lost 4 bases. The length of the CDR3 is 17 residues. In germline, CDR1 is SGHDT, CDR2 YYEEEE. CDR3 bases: TGTGCCAGCAGCTTGTTAAATAGCGGGGGGGCCAGAGAGACCCAGTACTTC. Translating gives CASSLLNSGGARETQYF.